The 3 T cell receptor beta chains reported below all come from one sample, sequenced in a study of CD8+CD57+ T cells in acquired aplastic anemia. TCR beta VDJ and CDR3 profiles were obtained from a genomic DNA template. TCRdb processed the reads anew with MiXCR; each CDR3 protein has one entry. The sample contains about 130,000 distinct CDR3 sequences, around two fifths of which appear only once. The sample was sorted CD4+, CD8+, or CD8+CD57+ T cells (not recorded which) from PBMCs. The receptors were sampled from a human donor in good health, serving as a control.

In its sample, this clonotype was seen many times. The gene calls are TRBV25-1 and TRBJ1-4; D remains ambiguous. Germline-derived CDR1 and CDR2 are MGHDK and SYGVNS. This CDR3 contains 16 residues. Trimming left V 6 bases short and J 4 bases short, with 18 bases between. The CDR3 nucleotides read TGTGCCAGCAGCTTCCCCGAGGGAAAGGGTAATGAAAAACTGTTTTTT. Translation gives CASSFPEGKGNEKLFF.

As concerns this clonotype: This could be a read error, since a much larger clone is one nucleotide away. This rearrangement joins TRBV20-1 to TRBJ2-1, with 12 bases identical to TRBD2. This CDR3 is 16 amino acids long. Germline trimming cut 5 bases from V and 5 bases from J; bases unmatched to any gene: 10. Germline-derived CDR1 and CDR2 are DFQATT and SNEGSKA (reference sequence). CDR3 sequence: CSASTSGGPTHNEQFF. DNA for the CDR3: TGCAGTGCTTCTACTAGCGGGGGGCCCACCCACAATGAGCAGTTCTTC.

This clonotype was seen at least ten times. The CDR3 DNA reads as TGTGCTAGTGGTTTGGCCCCCGCCTCCGGACAGGTTAATAGCTACACCTTC. It translates to CASGLAPASGQVNSYTF. The rearrangement uses TRBV12-5 and TRBJ1-2, with TRBD1 matching 7 bases. Unmatched junction bases numbered 17, after V lost 1 base and J lost 9 bases. Per germline, CDR1 LGHNT and CDR2 FRNRAP. CDR3 size: 17 residues.